What follows are 23 T cell receptor beta chains derived from one specimen sequenced in a study of CD8 T cells in Susac syndrome. After extraction with the RNeasy kit, about 0.45 to 1 ug of the RNA was reverse transcribed using random hexamers. TCRdb re-derived calls from the immunoSEQ multiplex PCR reads in MiXCR, one entry per CDR3 protein. Of roughly 100,000 distinct CDR3 sequences in the sample, approximately 93% were seen once. What was sequenced was CD8+ T cells from PBMCs. These receptors were taken from a human donor with Susac syndrome.

The CDR3 nucleotides are TGTGCCAGCAGCTGGGCCGGGACTAGCGGGGGAATCTACAATGAGCAGTTCTTC. This codes for CASSWAGTSGGIYNEQFF. V and J are TRBV6-1 and TRBJ2-1, with TRBD2 matching over 14 bases. This CDR3 has 18 residues. The V and J ends lost 6 bases and 3 bases, in that order; junction bases with no gene match: 10. CDR1 is MNHNS, CDR2 SASEGT, per germline.

The rearrangement joins TRBV27 to TRBJ1-1; TRBD1 matches at 9 bases. Per the germline V gene, CDR1 is MNHEY and CDR2 is SMNVEV (reference sequence). J was trimmed by 1 base and V by 2 bases; bases with no gene match: 2. The CDR3 is 15 residues long. CDR3: CASSLRDRANTEAFF. The CDR3 nucleotides are TGTGCCAGCAGTTTACGGGACAGGGCGAACACTGAAGCTTTCTTT.

The chain joins TRBV5-4 to TRBJ2-3; 8 bases match TRBD2. The length of the CDR3 is 16 residues. Germline V gene data show CDR1 as SGHNT and CDR2 as YYREEE (reference sequence). Trimming took 3 bases from V and 1 from J; bases not matched to a gene: 7. CDR3 coding DNA: TGTGCCAGCAGCTACTCGGGGGGGCGTCGCACAGATACGCAGTATTTT. This translates into CASSYSGGRRTDTQYF.

The chain recombines TRBV5-5 with TRBJ2-5; TRBD2 is a possible D gene (6 bases). This CDR3 comprises 13 residues. V gave up 4 bases and J gave up 5 bases, with 12 bases separating them. Germline-derived CDR1 and CDR2 are SGHKS and YYEKEE (reference sequence). DNA of the CDR3: TGTGCCAGCAGCATAACTAGCAGCGAGACCCAGTACTTC. This translates into CASSITSSETQYF.

V gene TRBV7-3 combines with J gene TRBJ2-2; D may be TRBD2 (6 bases). Germline assignment: CDR1 SGHTA and CDR2 FQGTGA. The length of the CDR3 is 16 residues. Trimming took off 6 bases at V and 2 bases at J, with 16 bases between the two ends. The CDR3 region is CASRETGLFNTGELFF. CDR3 bases: TGTGCCAGCAGGGAAACGGGACTTTTCAACACCGGGGAGCTGTTTTTT.

The V call is TRBV15, the J call TRBJ1-5, with no clear D. The CDR3 covers 15 residues. Per the germline V gene, CDR1 is LNHNV and CDR2 is YYDKDF (reference sequence). The V and J ends lost 0 bases and 3 bases respectively, with 9 bases between them. The CDR3 is CATSRDAGVNQPQHF. The CDR3 coding sequence is TGTGCCACCAGCAGAGATGCTGGAGTCAATCAGCCCCAGCATTTT.

This rearrangement joins TRBV2 to TRBJ2-2, with 9 bases identical to TRBD2. CDR3 length: 14 residues. In germline, CDR1 is SNHLY, CDR2 FYNNEI. V lost 10 bases to trimming and J lost 5 bases; unmatched junction nucleotides: 8. CDR3 residues: CATIAGAQTGELFF. As DNA, the CDR3 is TGTGCCACCATAGCGGGGGCCCAAACCGGGGAGCTGTTTTTT.

This clonotype was counted a few times. V gene TRBV9 combines with J gene TRBJ2-3, with a possible D match to TRBD1 (6 bases). The CDR3 totals 13 residues. V was clipped by 2 bases and J by 4 bases, with 8 bases between them. The germline CDR1 and CDR2 sequences are SGDLS and YYNGEE. This CDR3 reads CASSVGGADTQYF. CDR3 DNA sequence: TGTGCCAGCAGCGTTGGGGGCGCAGATACGCAGTATTTT.

V usage is TRBV9 and J usage is TRBJ1-6, with 10 bases matching TRBD1. V gave up 4 bases and J gave up 6 bases; unmatched junction bases: 4. CDR1 is SGDLS, CDR2 YYNGEE, per germline. The CDR3 spans 15 residues. The CDR3 sequence is CASSPGTGVNSPLHF. The CDR3 bases are TGTGCCAGCAGCCCGGGGACAGGGGTTAATTCACCCCTCCACTTT.

This clonotype was observed a single time. V and J are TRBV27 and TRBJ2-1; a possible D gene is TRBD2 (6 bases). The V end was cut by 6 bases, the J end by 3 bases, with 15 bases between. The germline gives CDR1 MNHEY, CDR2 SMNVEV (reference sequence). The CDR3 totals 15 residues. The CDR3 sequence is CASRDGTQSYNEQFF. Written as DNA, the CDR3 is TGTGCCAGCAGGGACGGGACTCAAAGCTACAATGAGCAGTTCTTC.

The chain couples TRBV7-9 to TRBJ2-5; D call uncertain. CDR1 is SEHNR, CDR2 FQNEAQ, per germline (reference sequence). V dropped 1 base and J dropped 6 bases, with 6 bases sitting between them. The CDR3 has 12 amino acids. DNA of the CDR3: TGTGCCAGCAGCTTAGAGGGCAAGACCCAGTACTTC. As protein: CASSLEGKTQYF.

This chain joins TRBV18 and TRBJ2-1; no reliable D call. The V gene lost 3 bases and the J gene lost 5 bases, with 14 bases spanning the gap. CDR3 length: 15 amino acids. Germline lookup yields CDR1 KGHSH and CDR2 LQKENI. The CDR3 DNA reads as TGTGCCAGCTCACCCATGGCTTCAACCCACAATGAGCAGTTCTTC. It encodes CASSPMASTHNEQFF.

The chain joins TRBV24-1 to TRBJ2-1; TRBD1 agrees at 7 bases. The CDR3 spans 15 residues. Germline V gives CDR1 KGHDR, CDR2 SFDVKD. J was trimmed by 7 bases and V by 3 bases; bases with no gene match: 8. CDR3 DNA: TGTGCCACCAGTGATCCCGACAGGGACGGGAATGAGCAGTTCTTC. Translated, it gives CATSDPDRDGNEQFF.

This chain connects TRBV4-2 to TRBJ1-5; D is uncertain. The CDR3 runs to 14 residues. V lost 0 bases to trimming and J lost 6 bases, with 9 bases between them. Germline V gene sequence: CDR1 LGHNA, CDR2 YNFKEQ. The CDR3 coding sequence is TGTGCCAGCAGCCAAGAGGCAGCCGGTCAGCCCCAGCATTTT. Translated: CASSQEAAGQPQHF.

This clonotype was counted once. The chain couples TRBV13 to TRBJ2-3; TRBD2 matches at 7 bases. CDR1 PRHDT and CDR2 FYEKMQ come from the germline V gene (reference sequence). CDR3 length: 15 residues. V was pared by 2 bases and J by 3 bases, with 5 bases of the junction left unmatched. The CDR3 DNA reads TGTGCCAGCAGCTTATACGGGGGGTTAACAGATACGCAGTATTTT. This sequence encodes CASSLYGGLTDTQYF.

The gene calls are TRBV29-1 and TRBJ1-2; D not resolved. The V and J ends lost 5 bases and 11 bases respectively, with 15 bases between them. The germline V gene has CDR1 SQVTM and CDR2 ANQGSEA. This CDR3 has 11 residues. DNA of the CDR3: TGCAGCGTTCAGGTCCCCGTCGGATACACCTTC. The encoded protein is CSVQVPVGYTF.

This chain connects TRBV7-7 to TRBJ2-3; D remains ambiguous. Germline V gene sequence: CDR1 SSHAT, CDR2 FNYEAQ (reference sequence). V was trimmed by 0 bases and J by 2 bases, leaving 9 bases between them. The CDR3 loop spans 15 amino acids. CDR3: CASSLADSTTDTQYF. CDR3 bases: TGTGCCAGCAGCTTAGCCGACTCAACCACAGATACGCAGTATTTT.

The V and J genes are TRBV12-3 or TRBV12-4 and TRBJ2-5, with D unresolved. The CDR3 covers 14 residues. The V end was cut by 1 base, the J end by 1 base, with 7 bases between. CDR3 protein: CASSLENSQETQYF. CDR3 nucleotide sequence: TGTGCCAGCAGTTTAGAGAACAGCCAAGAGACCCAGTACTTC.

V is TRBV21-1 and J is TRBJ2-7; TRBD2 is the table's D call, not checked against the DNA. TRBV21-1 is termed a pseudogene. This CDR3 has 17 amino acids. Written as DNA, the CDR3 is TGTGCCAGCAGCAAGGTACTCGCGGGGGAGGCCCCGGGCGAGCAGTACTTC. Protein: CASSKVLAGEAPGEQYF.

This chain joins TRBV9 and TRBJ2-4, with 9 bases matching TRBD1. The germline V gene has CDR1 SGDLS and CDR2 YYNGEE. The CDR3 is 14 amino acids. J gave up 5 bases and V 4 bases, and 4 bases lay outside the gene matches. The CDR3 here is CASSTGTGQNIQYF. The CDR3, as DNA: TGTGCCAGCAGCACCGGGACAGGGCAAAACATTCAGTACTTC. The full variable domain, with the rest looked up from reference TRBV9 and TRBJ2-4, is DSGVTQTPKHLITATGQRVTLRCSPRSGDLSVYWYQQSLDQGLQFLIQYYNGEERAKGNILERFSAQQFPDLHSELNLSSLELGDSALYFCASSTGTGQNIQYFGAGTRLSVL.

This chain uses TRBV27 with TRBJ2-2; D not resolved. In germline, CDR1 is MNHEY, CDR2 SMNVEV (reference sequence). This CDR3 contains 12 residues. V shed 1 base and J shed 7 bases, with 4 bases lying between them. CDR3 region: CASSLLGGELFF. The CDR3 DNA reads as TGTGCCAGCAGTTTATTGGGCGGGGAGCTGTTTTTT.

This clonotype was seen just once. This rearrangement joins TRBV27 to TRBJ1-2, with D possibly matching TRBD1 (6 bases). The CDR3 length is 14 residues. The ends were cut back, 2 bases at V and 5 bases at J, with 12 bases in the middle. Per germline, CDR1 MNHEY and CDR2 SMNVEV (reference sequence). CDR3 in amino acids: CASSLTGTDYGYTF. CDR3 nucleotide sequence: TGTGCCAGCAGTTTAACAGGGACGGATTATGGCTACACCTTC.

The rearrangement joins TRBV27 to TRBJ2-4; the match to TRBD1 covers 8 bases. V lost 6 bases and J lost 5; bases outside the gene matches: 3. CDR1 is MNHEY, CDR2 SMNVEV, per germline (reference sequence). The CDR3 covers 13 residues. The CDR3 DNA is TGTGCCAGCAGAGCGACAGGGGAAAACATTCAGTACTTC. As protein: CASRATGENIQYF.